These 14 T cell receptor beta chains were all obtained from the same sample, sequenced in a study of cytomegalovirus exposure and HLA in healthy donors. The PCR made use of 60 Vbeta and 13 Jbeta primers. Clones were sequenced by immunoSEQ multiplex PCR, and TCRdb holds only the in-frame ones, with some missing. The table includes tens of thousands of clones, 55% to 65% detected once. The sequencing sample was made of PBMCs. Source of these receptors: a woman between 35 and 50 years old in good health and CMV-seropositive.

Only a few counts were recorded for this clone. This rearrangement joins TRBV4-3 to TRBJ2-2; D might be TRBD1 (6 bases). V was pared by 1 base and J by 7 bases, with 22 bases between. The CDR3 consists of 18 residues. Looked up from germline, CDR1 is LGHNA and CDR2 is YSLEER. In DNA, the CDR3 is TGCGCCAGCAGCCAAGTTAAGGAAGGTACAGGGTATGGCGGGGAGCTGTTTTTT. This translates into CASSQVKEGTGYGGELFF.

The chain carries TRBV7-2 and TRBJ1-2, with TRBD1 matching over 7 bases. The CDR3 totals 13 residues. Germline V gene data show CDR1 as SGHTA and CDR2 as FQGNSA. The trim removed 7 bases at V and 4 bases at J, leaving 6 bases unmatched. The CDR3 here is CASMLTGSYGYTF. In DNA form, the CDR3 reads TGTGCCAGCATGCTGACAGGGTCCTATGGCTACACCTTC.

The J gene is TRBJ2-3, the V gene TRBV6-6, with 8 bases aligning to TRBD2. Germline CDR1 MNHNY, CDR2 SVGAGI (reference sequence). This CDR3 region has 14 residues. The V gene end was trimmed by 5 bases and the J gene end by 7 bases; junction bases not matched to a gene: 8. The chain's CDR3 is CASSLGGASNTQYF. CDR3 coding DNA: TGTGCCAGCAGTCTCGGGGGGGCTTCGAATACGCAGTATTTT.

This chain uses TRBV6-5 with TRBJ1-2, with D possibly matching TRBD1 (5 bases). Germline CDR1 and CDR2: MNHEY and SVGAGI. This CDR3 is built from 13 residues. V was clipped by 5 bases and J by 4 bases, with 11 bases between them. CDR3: CASSPREGYGYTF. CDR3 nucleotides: TGTGCCAGCAGTCCCAGGGAGGGCTATGGCTACACCTTC.

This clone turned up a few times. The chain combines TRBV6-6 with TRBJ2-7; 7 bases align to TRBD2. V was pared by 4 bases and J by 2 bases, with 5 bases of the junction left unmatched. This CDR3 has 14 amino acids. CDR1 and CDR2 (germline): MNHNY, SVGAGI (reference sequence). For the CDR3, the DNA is TGTGCCAGCAGTTTGGGCGGGGGAACCTACGAGCAGTACTTC. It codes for CASSLGGGTYEQYF.

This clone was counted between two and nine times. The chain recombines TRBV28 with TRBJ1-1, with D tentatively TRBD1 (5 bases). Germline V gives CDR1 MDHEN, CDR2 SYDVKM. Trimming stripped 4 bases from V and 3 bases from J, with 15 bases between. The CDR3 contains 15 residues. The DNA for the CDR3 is TGTGCCAGCAGTTCCCCCGCCTTAGGGGACACTGAAGCTTTCTTT. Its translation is CASSSPALGDTEAFF.

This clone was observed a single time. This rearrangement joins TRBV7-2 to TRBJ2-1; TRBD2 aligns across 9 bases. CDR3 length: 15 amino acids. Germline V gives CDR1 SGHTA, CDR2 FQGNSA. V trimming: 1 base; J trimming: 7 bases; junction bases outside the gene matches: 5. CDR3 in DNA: TGTGCCAGCAGCTTAGTTAGCGGGAGTTTTAATGAGCAGTTCTTC. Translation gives CASSLVSGSFNEQFF.

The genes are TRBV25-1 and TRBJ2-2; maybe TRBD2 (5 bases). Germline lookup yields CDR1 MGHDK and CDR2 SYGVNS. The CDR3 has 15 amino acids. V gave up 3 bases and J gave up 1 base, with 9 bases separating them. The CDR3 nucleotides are TGTGCCAGCAGTGAGCAGCGGAAGAACACCGGGGAGCTGTTTTTT. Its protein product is CASSEQRKNTGELFF.

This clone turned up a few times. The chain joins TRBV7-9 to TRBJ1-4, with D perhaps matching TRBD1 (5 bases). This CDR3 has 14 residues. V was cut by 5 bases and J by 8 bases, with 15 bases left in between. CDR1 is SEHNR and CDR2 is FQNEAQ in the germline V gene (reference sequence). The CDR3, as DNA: TGTGCCAGCAGCAGATCGGGGGTTGAGGAAAAACTGTTTTTT. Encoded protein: CASSRSGVEEKLFF.

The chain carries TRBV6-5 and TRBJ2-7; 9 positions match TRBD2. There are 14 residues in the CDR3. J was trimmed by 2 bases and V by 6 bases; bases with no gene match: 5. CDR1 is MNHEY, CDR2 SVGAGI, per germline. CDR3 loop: CASRTLAGPYEQYF. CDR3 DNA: TGTGCCAGCAGAACCCTAGCGGGACCCTACGAGCAGTACTTC.

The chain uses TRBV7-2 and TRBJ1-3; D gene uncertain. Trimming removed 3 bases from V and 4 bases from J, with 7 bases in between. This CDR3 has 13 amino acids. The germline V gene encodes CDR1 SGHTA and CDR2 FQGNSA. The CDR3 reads CASSFQAGNTIYF. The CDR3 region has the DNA TGTGCCAGCAGCTTCCAGGCGGGAAACACCATATATTTT.

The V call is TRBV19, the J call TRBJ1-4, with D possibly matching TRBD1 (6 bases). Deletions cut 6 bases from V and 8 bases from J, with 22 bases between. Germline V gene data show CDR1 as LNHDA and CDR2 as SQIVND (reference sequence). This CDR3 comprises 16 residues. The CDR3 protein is CASRREGGVGSEKLFF. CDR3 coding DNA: TGTGCCAGTAGAAGGGAAGGGGGGGTCGGAAGCGAAAAACTGTTTTTT.

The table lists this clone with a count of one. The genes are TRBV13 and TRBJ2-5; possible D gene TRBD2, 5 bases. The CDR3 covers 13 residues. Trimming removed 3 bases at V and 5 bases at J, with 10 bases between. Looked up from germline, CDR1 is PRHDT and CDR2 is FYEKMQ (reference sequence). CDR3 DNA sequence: TGTGCCAGCAGCTTTGGACTGAGGGAGACCCAGTACTTC. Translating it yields CASSFGLRETQYF. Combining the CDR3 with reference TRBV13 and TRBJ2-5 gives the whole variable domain AAGVIQSPRHLIKEKRETATLKCYPIPRHDTVYWYQQGPGQDPQFLISFYEKMQSDKGSIPDRFSAQQFSDYHSELNMSSLELGDSALYFCASSFGLRETQYFGPGTRLLVL.

CDR3 region: CASSPGQWNEQFF. The CDR3 coding sequence is TGCGCCAGCAGCCCGGGACAGTGGAATGAGCAGTTCTTC. This sequence joins TRBV5-1 and TRBJ2-1, with 7 bases identical to TRBD1. V lost 4 bases, J lost 7 bases, and 5 bases stayed unmatched. This CDR3 contains 13 residues. Germline assignment: CDR1 SGHRS and CDR2 YFSETQ.